The sequence of this TCR beta chain was determined in a study of T-cell memory formation after mild COVID-19 (dated by TCRdb to 2020 to 2022). For the wider study: TCR sequence clusters from the two donors were largely donor specific. T-cell clones expanding and contracting after mild COVID-19 in two donors were tracked by longitudinal TCRalpha and TCRbeta repertoire sequencing. Two young, previously healthy adult volunteers made up the cohort, one male and one female.

Comments on this clonotype: The antigen this receptor binds is unknown. The record has no base qualities; no much larger clone is one base away.

Ficoll-Paque density gradient centrifugation was used to isolate PBMCs. Sequencing used an Illumina NovaSeq 6000. TCRalpha and TCRbeta cDNA libraries were constructed by 5'RACE with constant-segment primers, with sample barcodes and unique molecular identifiers being introduced. RNA was extracted from every sample with Trizol reagent. Amplification of the libraries took two PCR steps, and the second step added a second sample barcode plus Illumina TruSeq adapters. Sequencing of the libraries was done on an Illumina NovaSeq, producing 2 x 150 bp paired-end reads. As for how the authors treated the data: Reads were demultiplexed and collapsed into UMI-guided consensus sequences with migec v1.2.7. Using mixcr v2.1.11, UMI consensuses were aligned to TRA and TRB V and J templates and then assembled into clonotypes. A clonotype was counted as expanded or contracted only when both edgeR and NoisET called the clonotype significant, with the noise models trained on biological replicates. For edgeR calls, the thresholds were a false discovery rate-adjusted p below 0.01 and a log2 fold-change of 1. As an exploratory analysis of dynamics, max-normalized trajectories of the 1000 most abundant clonotypes were examined by PCA with hierarchical clustering. The CD4 or CD8 phenotype of responding clones was assigned using the separately sequenced CD4+ and CD8+ repertoires. TCRdb's own reprocessing of the public reads used fastp at Q25 and MiXCR and kept productive beta chains. A single entry per CDR3 protein holds the most common genes and DNA from its merged rows. TCRdb assigned the V and J calls; the authors' analysis was not used. This sample is represented by approximately 190,000 distinct CDR3 sequences; around 20% of them were singletons. The ten biggest clones cover 2% to 3% of the sample.

General findings and caveats noted by the study authors: Balanced CD4/CD8 phenotypes were observed for clones contracting from day 15 to 85, whereas a bias towards CD4+ was observed for a second wave of clones expanding from day 15 to 37. SARS-CoV-2 specificity of the second-wave clones peaking on day 37 was not confirmed. Contracting CD4+ clones were found mainly in CM and EM memory subsets, while CD8+ clones were enriched in EMRA. Only two mild cases were covered by the study, and larger cohorts that include severe cases with pre-infection samples were considered necessary. The detection of some responding clones in pre-infection memory suggests that pre-existing cross-reactive memory T cells joined the SARS-CoV-2 response.

Material: PBMCs or a T cell subset sorted from them (not recorded which). The origin of this receptor is an adult woman who had mild COVID-19 (a few samples of this study predate the infection). The sample titles of this study are shuffled in the database, so cell type and time point are left out; the donor was told from shared clones.

This receptor carries the CDR3 CASSSPGTSSSKTQYF. In nucleotides, the sequence is TGTGCCAGCAGTTCCCCCGGGACTAGCTCCAGCAAGACCCAGTACTTC. The rearranged segments are TRBV28 and TRBJ2-5, and TRBD2 aligns with 9 junction nucleotides. The CDR3 runs 16 amino acids, cysteine and phenylalanine included. Only the CDR3 DNA is retained, 48 bases long and in frame from the first base. The germline V gene specifies MDHEN as CDR1 and SYDVKM as CDR2. Clipping removes 4 bases from V and 6 bases from J, with 12 as the unmatched junction base count.